The clone carrying this T cell receptor beta chain turned up a few times. This sample was taken from a study of T cells after yellow fever vaccination. TCRdb itself ran the 5' RACE reads through MiXCR, one entry per CDR3 protein. The sample shows about 220,000 distinct CDR3 sequences, about 7% of them seen only once. The receptor comes from a man aged 25-40 years who received the YFV17D yellow fever vaccine. Material: CD4+ T cells sorted from PBMCs, obtained on the day of the yellow fever booster vaccination.

The CDR3 DNA is TGTGCCAGCAGTTTGGTTGCTAGCGGGGGGCTTTACAATGAGCAGTTCTTC. This translates into CASSLVASGGLYNEQFF. The V call is TRBV28, the J call TRBJ2-1, with TRBD2 matching 11 bases. CDR1 and CDR2 from the germline V gene are MDHEN and SYDVKM. V trimming: 3 bases; J trimming: 4 bases; junction bases outside the gene matches: 8. The CDR3 consists of 17 residues.